In this sample, the clone carrying this T cell receptor beta chain turned up a few times. What it binds is unknown. These data belong to a study of T-cell reconstitution after alpha-beta-depleted transplantation in children. Study results and caveats: Most T-cell counts and diversity one year after the transplant came from T cells that were newly produced.

Trimming stripped 3 bases from V and 2 bases from J, with 7 bases between. Germline V gene sequence: CDR1 DFQATT, CDR2 SNEGSKA (reference sequence). CDR3 length: 12 residues. Unique molecular identifiers were incorporated when the TCRbeta library was constructed. TCRdb redid the calling of the PCR reads with MiXCR, one entry per CDR3 protein. The sample has about 120,000 distinct CDR3 sequences, 20% to 25% seen once. The material sequenced was PBMCs, mostly from graft donor cells, taken 180 days after TCRalphabeta/CD19-depleted stem cell transplant. The chain uses TRBV20-1 and TRBJ1-1, with unresolved D. The origin of this receptor is a male patient between 2 and 10 years old who had a stem cell transplant for chronic granulomatous disease, so the T cells may come from the graft donor. The CDR3 loop reads CSARVRNTEAFF. CDR3 in DNA: TGCAGTGCTAGGGTGAGAAACACTGAAGCTTTCTTT.